This is a list of T cell receptor beta chains from one sample in a study of CD8+ T cells in alopecia areata. Libraries were prepared by immunoSEQ multiplex PCR; TCRdb keeps only in-frame clonotypes and omits some of them. The repertoire holds some 150,000 clones, around half seen once, with 15% to 20% in the top ten. Specimen: CD8+ T cells sorted from blood, collected at week 0. The receptor set was obtained from a human donor with alopecia areata. Each CDR3 is given with its conserved first and last residue. D genes are given only for firm matches. Clone size, where shown, is once, few, many, or a class for clones that have expanded.

>TRBV29-1|TRBJ2-1|-|-
CSVGGGSYNEQFF
TGCAGCGTTGGAGGGGGGTCCTACAATGAGCAGTTCTTC
>TRBV7-2|TRBJ2-5|TRBD2|-
CASSLELSLAAQETQYF
TGTGCCAGCAGCTTAGAGTTGTCGCTAGCGGCCCAAGAGACCCAGTACTTC
>TRBV29-1|TRBJ2-7|TRBD1|-
CSVEYWDRGYEQYF
TGCAGCGTTGAGTATTGGGACAGGGGCTACGAGCAGTACTTC
>TRBV13|TRBJ2-3|-|-
CASSLGQGPDTQYF
TGTGCCAGCAGCTTAGGACAGGGACCAGATACGCAGTATTTT
>TRBV29-1|TRBJ2-1|TRBD1|-
CSVDVQGAGNEQFF
TGCAGCGTTGATGTCCAGGGGGCCGGCAATGAGCAGTTCTTC
>TRBV9|TRBJ1-6|-|-
CASSAFDNPYNSPLHF
TGTGCCAGCAGCGCCTTCGACAATCCATATAATTCACCCCTCCACTTT
>TRBV5-1|TRBJ2-3|TRBD2|-
CASSLSGRGTDTQYF
TGCGCCAGCAGCTTGAGTGGGCGGGGGACAGATACGCAGTATTTT
>TRBV29-1|TRBJ2-1|-|few
CSAEGRGRVNEQFF
TGCAGCGCCGAGGGCAGGGGGAGGGTTAATGAGCAGTTCTTC
>TRBV7-8|TRBJ1-1|-|once
CASSLVDRMNTEAFF
TGTGCCAGCAGCTTAGTTGACAGAATGAACACTGAAGCTTTCTTT
>TRBV4-1|TRBJ2-7|-|-
CASSQDKDGSYEQYF
TGCGCCAGCAGCCAAGACAAGGACGGCTCCTACGAGCAGTACTTC
>TRBV5-1|TRBJ2-1|-|-
CASSLTGDEQFF
TGCGCCAGCAGCCTTACGGGCGATGAGCAGTTCTTC
>TRBV5-1|TRBJ2-7|TRBD1|-
CASSRTGTGDEQYF
TGCGCCAGCAGTCGGACAGGGACGGGGGACGAGCAGTACTTC
>TRBV29-1|TRBJ2-7|-|-
CSVYEEHEQYF
TGCAGCGTCTACGAAGAACACGAGCAGTACTTC
>TRBV30|TRBJ1-2|-|few
CASRGGKGYTF
TGTGCCTCCCGGGGTGGGAAAGGCTACACCTTC
>TRBV2|TRBJ2-6|TRBD2|-
CASSVSGEGGANVLTF
TGTGCCAGCAGTGTGAGCGGGGAAGGCGGGGCCAACGTCCTGACTTTC
>TRBV4-3|TRBJ1-4|-|-
CARVREKLFF
TGCGCCAGAGTGCGGGAAAAACTGTTTTTT
>TRBV7-6|TRBJ2-7|-|-
CASSFGSFYEQYF
TGTGCCAGCAGCTTCGGCAGTTTCTACGAGCAGTACTTC